The 7 T cell receptor beta chains in this list originate from one sample, sequenced in a study of cytomegalovirus exposure and HLA in healthy donors. Researchers ran the PCR with 60 Vbeta and 13 Jbeta primers. Method: immunoSEQ multiplex PCR; TCRdb's copy keeps in-frame clones and lacks some. The table lists around 180,000 clones, 65% to 75% of them singletons, with approximately 1.5% in the top ten. Specimen: PBMCs. Every receptor here comes from a girl between 5 and 17 years old in good health and CMV-seronegative.

J is TRBJ2-2 and V is TRBV19; D is perhaps TRBD1 (5 bases). The V gene's germline CDR1 is LNHDA and CDR2 SQIVND (reference sequence). V lost 3 bases to trimming and J lost 1 base, with 9 bases between them. The CDR3 is made up of 15 amino acids. CDR3 sequence (DNA): TGTGCCAGTAGTATCCGTAGGGGGAACACCGGGGAGCTGTTTTTT. Protein product: CASSIRRGNTGELFF.

The V gene is TRBV5-1, the J gene TRBJ1-2; TRBD1 might be the D (5 bases). Per the germline V gene, CDR1 is SGHRS and CDR2 is YFSETQ. The ends were cut back, 0 bases at V and 5 bases at J, with 11 bases in the middle. The CDR3 covers 14 residues. This CDR3 is CASSLDSGGYGYTF. CDR3 coding DNA: TGCGCCAGCAGCTTGGACAGCGGGGGGTATGGCTACACCTTC.

This chain uses TRBV14 with TRBJ2-1; no clear D gene. This CDR3 spans 14 amino acids. Germline V gives CDR1 SGHDN, CDR2 FVKESK. Trimming removed 4 bases from V and 4 bases from J, with 11 bases in between. CDR3 loop: CASSPSGAYNEQFF. CDR3 nucleotides: TGTGCCAGCAGCCCATCGGGTGCTTACAATGAGCAGTTCTTC.

Note on this clone: The identical CDR3 is also encoded by other nucleotide sequences in the sample. The rearrangement joins TRBV5-1 to TRBJ2-1, with 14 positions matching TRBD2. This CDR3 comprises 19 residues. Germline-derived CDR1 and CDR2 are SGHRS and YFSETQ. V trimming: 0 bases; J trimming: 8 bases; junction bases outside the gene matches: 13. The chain's CDR3 is CASSLAVVRLAGGHDEQFF. In DNA, the CDR3 is TGCGCCAGCAGCTTGGCCGTTGTAAGACTAGCGGGGGGGCACGATGAGCAGTTCTTC.

This clone was counted a single time. The chain is built from TRBV29-1 and TRBJ2-1, with D perhaps TRBD1 (7 bases). V lost 7 bases to trimming and J lost 4 bases, with 20 bases between them. Germline-derived CDR1 and CDR2 are SQVTM and ANQGSEA. CDR3 size: 15 residues. CDR3 in amino acids: CSAGGGTGVYNEQFF. CDR3 sequence (DNA): TGCAGCGCTGGAGGGGGCACGGGGGTATACAATGAGCAGTTCTTC.

V gene TRBV6-1 combines with J gene TRBJ1-5; tentative D call: TRBD1 (5 bases). Trimming cost V 2 bases and J 0 bases, with 11 bases left between them. The CDR3 spans 16 residues. Germline V gene lookup returns CDR1 MNHNS and CDR2 SASEGT. CDR3 nucleotide sequence: TGTGCCAGCAGTGAACAGGGTCCCTTTAGCAATCAGCCCCAGCATTTT. Translation: CASSEQGPFSNQPQHF.

The V and J genes are TRBV7-3 and TRBJ1-2; tentatively, D is TRBD1 (5 bases). V shed 2 bases and J shed 8 bases, with 12 bases lying between them. CDR3 length: 13 amino acids. Germline V gives CDR1 SGHTA, CDR2 FQGTGA. The CDR3 sequence is CASSLDRGSGYTF. Written as DNA, the CDR3 is TGTGCCAGCAGCTTAGATCGGGGGAGCGGCTACACCTTC. Variable domain in full (rest from reference TRBV7-3 and TRBJ1-2): GAGVSQTPSNKVTEKGKYVELRCDPISGHTALYWYRQSLGQGPEFLIYFQGTGAADDSGLPNDRFFAVRPEGSVSTLKIQRTERGDSAVYLCASSLDRGSGYTFGSGTRLTVV.